The text below deals with one T cell receptor beta chain. This clone's antigen is unknown. There are no base qualities to consult, and no much larger clone falls within one base. Every donor in the study was a healthy Caucasian. Library method: 5' RACE. The sequencer listed for this sample is Illumina HiSeq 2000. A universal primer binding site was introduced by template switching, and a unique molecular identifier was present in the final cDNA, enabling accurate counting of TCR cDNA molecules. First-strand cDNA for TCR alpha and beta chains was synthesized from specific primers in the conserved constant-segment region. To control for contamination, every cDNA library carried two barcodes: a SMART-Mk sample barcode plus Illumina barcodes. Two successive PCR steps introduced TruSeq adapter sequences along with Illumina sample barcodes. Sequencing of the TCR alpha and beta cDNA libraries was done on the Illumina HiSeq platform using custom primers. As for the original processing: Raw reads were processed with MiGEC to extract unique molecular identifiers, and MiXCR was used to determine CDR3 positions. For each individual, recombination models were inferred using an EM algorithm with the repgenHMM and IGoR tools. The tcR package in R was used for shared clonotype analysis, with sharing normalized by the product of cloneset sizes. To study raw recombination free of thymic and clonal selection effects, out-of-frame nonproductive sequences were analyzed. TCRdb redid the processing of the public reads, applying fastp at Q25 and MiXCR, and retained in-frame beta chains. Rows are combined by CDR3 protein, so each entry shows the most common genes and DNA. The V and J calls here are based on TCRdb, not the publication. The sample yields roughly 1.6 million distinct CDR3 sequences; more than 30% were counted once. The ten largest clonotypes hold around 0.3% of the sample.

This sample stems from a study of identical twins (dated by TCRdb to the mid-2010s). At the level of the whole study: To test whether fetal clonotypes persist, the study used deep sequencing on TCR alpha and beta repertoires from monozygotic twins, unrelated adults of various ages, and cord blood. Replicate twin experiments were performed at different times using different library preparation protocols to rule out contamination.

Overall results and qualifications from the work: Excess twin sharing in beta out-of-frame sequences was weaker because fewer shared sequences lowered the signal-to-noise ratio. Compared with coincidental sharing between unrelated individuals, an excess of low generation-probability sequences was observed among out-of-frame TCR alpha sequences shared between twins. Recombination models systematically underestimated out-of-frame TCR alpha sharing in monozygotic twins but agreed with sharing between unrelated individuals. Abundant cord blood beta clonotypes had fewer insertions, young adult naive repertoires showed a similar but weaker trend, and memory repertoires showed no such trend. Invariant T cells such as MAIT and iNKT could partly confound zero-insertion analyses, although diverse VJ usage argued against such confounding for most clonotypes. Conclusions relied on cross-sectional statistical analysis, since the same donors could not be followed over many years.

This TCR was sampled from a newborn girl in good health. The sample consisted of cord blood.

The encoded CDR3 is CASYPSGNEKLFF. The bases read TGTGCCAGCTATCCCTCGGGGAATGAAAAACTGTTTTTT. The rearrangement combines TRBV28 with TRBJ1-4; the D gene remains uncertain. The CDR3 sequence holds 13 residues, the cysteine and phenylalanine included. Only the CDR3 DNA is retained, 39 bases long and in frame from the first base. The junction shows trimming of 8 bases on V and 5 bases on J, plus 12 bases between the germline ends. The germline V gene supplies CDR1 MDHEN and CDR2 SYDVKM.